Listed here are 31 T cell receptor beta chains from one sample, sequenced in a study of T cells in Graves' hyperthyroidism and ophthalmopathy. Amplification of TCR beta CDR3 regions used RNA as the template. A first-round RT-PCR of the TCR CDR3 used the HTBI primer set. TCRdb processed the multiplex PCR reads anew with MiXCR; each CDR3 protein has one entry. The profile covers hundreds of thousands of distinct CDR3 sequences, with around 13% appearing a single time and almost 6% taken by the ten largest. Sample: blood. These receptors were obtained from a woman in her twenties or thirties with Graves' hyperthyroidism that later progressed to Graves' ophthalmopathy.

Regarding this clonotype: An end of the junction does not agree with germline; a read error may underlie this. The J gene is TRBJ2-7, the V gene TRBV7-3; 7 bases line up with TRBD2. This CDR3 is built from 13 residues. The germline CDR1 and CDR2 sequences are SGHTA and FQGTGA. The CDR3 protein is CATSTSRGYDQNF. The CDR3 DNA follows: TGTGCCACGTCGACTAGCCGAGGATACGACCAGAACTTC.

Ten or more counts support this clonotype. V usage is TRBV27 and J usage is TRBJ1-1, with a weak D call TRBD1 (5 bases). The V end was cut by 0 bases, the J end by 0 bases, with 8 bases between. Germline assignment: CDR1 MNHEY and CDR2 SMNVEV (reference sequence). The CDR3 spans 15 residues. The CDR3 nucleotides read TGTGCCAGCAGTTTATCGACAGAACTGAACACTGAAGCTTTCTTT. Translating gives CASSLSTELNTEAFF.

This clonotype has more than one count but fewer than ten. The CDR3 DNA is TGCGCCAGCAGCCAAGGTAGGGGGCTGAACACTGAAGCTTTCTTT. Protein: CASSQGRGLNTEAFF. This rearrangement joins TRBV4-1 to TRBJ1-1; 7 nucleotides align to TRBD1. V trimming: 1 base; J trimming: 0 bases; junction bases outside the gene matches: 2. The CDR3 spans 15 residues. CDR1 is MGHRA and CDR2 is YSYEKL in the germline V gene.

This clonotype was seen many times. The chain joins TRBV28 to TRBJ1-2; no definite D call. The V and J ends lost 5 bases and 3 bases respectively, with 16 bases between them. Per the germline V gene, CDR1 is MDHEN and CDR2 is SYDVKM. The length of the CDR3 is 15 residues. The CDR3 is CASSPQNPPHYGYTF. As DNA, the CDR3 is TGTGCCAGCAGTCCACAGAATCCACCTCACTATGGCTACACCTTC.

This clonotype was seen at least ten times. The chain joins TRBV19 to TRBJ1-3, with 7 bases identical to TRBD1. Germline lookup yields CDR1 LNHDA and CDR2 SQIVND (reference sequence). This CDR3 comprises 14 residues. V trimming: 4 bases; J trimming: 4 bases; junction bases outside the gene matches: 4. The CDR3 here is CASSTQGDGNTIYF. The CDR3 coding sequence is TGTGCCAGTAGTACGCAGGGGGACGGAAACACCATATATTTT.

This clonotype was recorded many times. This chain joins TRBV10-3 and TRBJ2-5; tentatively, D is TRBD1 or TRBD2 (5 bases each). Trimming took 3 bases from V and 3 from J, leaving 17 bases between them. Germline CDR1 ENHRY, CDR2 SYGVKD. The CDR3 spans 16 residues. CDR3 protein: CAISEITGRLEETQYF. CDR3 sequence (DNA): TGTGCCATCAGTGAAATAACGGGACGGTTGGAAGAGACCCAGTACTTC.

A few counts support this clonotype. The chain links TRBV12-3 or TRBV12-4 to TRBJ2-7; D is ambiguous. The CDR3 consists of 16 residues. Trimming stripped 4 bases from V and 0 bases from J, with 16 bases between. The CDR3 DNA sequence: TGTGCCAGCAGTTCCCGTTTTGGCGATAGCTCCTACGAGCAGTACTTC. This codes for CASSSRFGDSSYEQYF.

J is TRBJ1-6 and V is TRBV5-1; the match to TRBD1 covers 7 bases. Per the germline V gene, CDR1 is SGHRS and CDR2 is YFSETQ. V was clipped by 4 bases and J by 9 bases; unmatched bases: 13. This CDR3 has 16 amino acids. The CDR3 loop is CASSLRDSGEGSPLHF. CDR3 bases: TGCGCCAGCAGCCTCCGGGACAGCGGGGAGGGTTCACCCCTCCACTTT.

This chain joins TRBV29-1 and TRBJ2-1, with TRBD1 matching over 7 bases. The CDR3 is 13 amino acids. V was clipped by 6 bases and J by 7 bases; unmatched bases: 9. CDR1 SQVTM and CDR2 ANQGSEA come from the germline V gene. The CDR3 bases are TGCAGCGTCGACAGGGAAAGTGGGAATGAGCAGTTCTTC. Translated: CSVDRESGNEQFF.

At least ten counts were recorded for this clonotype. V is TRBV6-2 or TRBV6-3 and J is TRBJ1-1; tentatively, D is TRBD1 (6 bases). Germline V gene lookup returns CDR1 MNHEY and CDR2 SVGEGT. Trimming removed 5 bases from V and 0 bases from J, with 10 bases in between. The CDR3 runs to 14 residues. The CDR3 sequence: CASSRQELNTEAFF. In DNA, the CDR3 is TGTGCCAGCAGTCGACAGGAGCTGAACACTGAAGCTTTCTTT.

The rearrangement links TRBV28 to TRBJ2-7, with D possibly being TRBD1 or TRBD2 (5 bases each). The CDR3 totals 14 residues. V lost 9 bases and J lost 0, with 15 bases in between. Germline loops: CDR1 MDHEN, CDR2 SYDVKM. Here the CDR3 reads CASSINGASYEQYF. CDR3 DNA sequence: TGTGCCAGTTCTATTAACGGGGCCTCCTACGAGCAGTACTTC.

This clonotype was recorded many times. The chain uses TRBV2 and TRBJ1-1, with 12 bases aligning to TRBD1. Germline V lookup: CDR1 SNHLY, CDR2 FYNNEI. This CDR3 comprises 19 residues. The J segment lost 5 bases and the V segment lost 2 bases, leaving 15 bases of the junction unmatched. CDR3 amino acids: CASSESDTGTGGRGTEAFF. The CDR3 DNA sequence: TGTGCCAGCAGTGAATCCGATACCGGGACAGGGGGCCGTGGAACTGAAGCTTTCTTT. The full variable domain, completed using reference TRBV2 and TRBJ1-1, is EPEVTQTPSHQVTQMGQEVILRCVPISNHLYFYWYRQILGQKVEFLVSFYNNEISEKSEIFDDQFSVERPDGSNFTLKIRSTKLEDSAMYFCASSESDTGTGGRGTEAFFGQGTRLTVV.

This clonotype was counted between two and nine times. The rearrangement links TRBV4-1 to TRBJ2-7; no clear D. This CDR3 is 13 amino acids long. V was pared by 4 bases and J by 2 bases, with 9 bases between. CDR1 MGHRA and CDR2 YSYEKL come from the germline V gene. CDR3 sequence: CASSPRSTYEQYF. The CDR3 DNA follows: TGCGCCAGCAGCCCTCGGTCGACCTACGAGCAGTACTTC.

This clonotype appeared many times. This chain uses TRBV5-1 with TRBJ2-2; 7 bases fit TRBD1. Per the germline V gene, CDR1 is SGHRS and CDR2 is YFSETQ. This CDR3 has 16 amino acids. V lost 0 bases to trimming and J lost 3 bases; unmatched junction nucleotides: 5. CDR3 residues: CASSLVRGRDTGELFF. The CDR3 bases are TGCGCCAGCAGCTTGGTAAGGGGGCGCGACACCGGGGAGCTGTTTTTT.

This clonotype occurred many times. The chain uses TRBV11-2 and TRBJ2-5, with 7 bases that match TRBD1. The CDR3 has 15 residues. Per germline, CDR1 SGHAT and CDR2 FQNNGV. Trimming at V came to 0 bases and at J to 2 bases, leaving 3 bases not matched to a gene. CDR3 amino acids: CASSLERGQQETQYF. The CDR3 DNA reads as TGTGCCAGCAGCTTAGAGAGGGGACAGCAAGAGACCCAGTACTTC.

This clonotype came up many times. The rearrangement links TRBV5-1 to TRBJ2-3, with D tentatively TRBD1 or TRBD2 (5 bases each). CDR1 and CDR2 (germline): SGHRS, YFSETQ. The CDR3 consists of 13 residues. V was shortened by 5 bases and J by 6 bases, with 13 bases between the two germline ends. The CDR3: CASRLGERDTQYF. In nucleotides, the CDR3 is TGCGCCAGCAGGCTGGGGGAGCGGGATACGCAGTATTTT.

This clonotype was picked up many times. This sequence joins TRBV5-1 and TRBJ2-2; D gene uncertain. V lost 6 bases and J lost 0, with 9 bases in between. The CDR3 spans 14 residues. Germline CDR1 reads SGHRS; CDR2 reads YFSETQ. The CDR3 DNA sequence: TGCGCCAGCACGCAGATTCCGAACACCGGGGAGCTGTTTTTT. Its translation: CASTQIPNTGELFF.

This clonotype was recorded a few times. In DNA form, the CDR3 reads TGTGCCAGCAGTTTCAAGGGCTACTACGAGCAGTACTTC. Translated, it gives CASSFKGYYEQYF. V is TRBV27 and J is TRBJ2-7; D is unclear. Per germline, CDR1 MNHEY and CDR2 SMNVEV (reference sequence). This CDR3 comprises 13 residues. Between the trimmed V and J ends, which lost 3 bases and 3 bases, there was a span of 9 bases.

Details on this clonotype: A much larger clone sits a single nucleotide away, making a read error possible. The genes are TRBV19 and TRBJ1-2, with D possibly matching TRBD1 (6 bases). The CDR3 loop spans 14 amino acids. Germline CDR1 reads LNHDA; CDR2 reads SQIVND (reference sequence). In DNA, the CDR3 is TGTTCCAGTAGTATACAAAGGGGGTCCTATGGCTACACCTTC. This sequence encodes CSSSIQRGSYGYTF. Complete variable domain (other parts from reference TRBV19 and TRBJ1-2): DGGITQSPKYLFRKEGQNVTLSCEQNLNHDAMYWYRQDPGQGLRLIYYSQIVNDFQKGDIAEGYSVSREKKESFPLTVTSAQKNPTAFYLCSSSIQRGSYGYTFGSGTRLTVV.

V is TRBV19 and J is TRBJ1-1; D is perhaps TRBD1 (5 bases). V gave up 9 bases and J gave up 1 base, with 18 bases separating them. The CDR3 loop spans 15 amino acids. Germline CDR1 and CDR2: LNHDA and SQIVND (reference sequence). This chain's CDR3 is CASGPGTLTNTEAFF. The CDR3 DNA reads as TGTGCCAGCGGCCCGGGGACTCTAACGAACACTGAAGCTTTCTTT.

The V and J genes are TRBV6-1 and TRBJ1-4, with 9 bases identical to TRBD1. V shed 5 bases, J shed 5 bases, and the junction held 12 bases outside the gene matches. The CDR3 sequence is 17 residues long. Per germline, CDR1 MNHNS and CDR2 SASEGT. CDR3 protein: CASSTPPGQGQNEKLFF. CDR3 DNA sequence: TGTGCCAGCAGTACCCCTCCGGGACAGGGCCAGAATGAAAAACTGTTTTTT.

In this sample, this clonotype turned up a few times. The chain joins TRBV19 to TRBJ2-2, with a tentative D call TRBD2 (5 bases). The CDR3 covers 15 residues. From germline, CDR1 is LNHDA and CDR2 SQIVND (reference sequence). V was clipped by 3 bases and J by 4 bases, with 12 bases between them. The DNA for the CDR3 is TGTGCCAGTAGTATCTTTAGCGACCCCACCGGGGAGCTGTTTTTT. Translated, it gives CASSIFSDPTGELFF.

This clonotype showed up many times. The CDR3 DNA follows: TGTGCCAGCAGTGCCCCGGGACAGGGTCCCACAGATACGCAGTATTTT. It specifies CASSAPGQGPTDTQYF. V is TRBV28 and J is TRBJ2-3; 9 nucleotides agree with TRBD1. Unmatched junction bases numbered 8, after V lost 5 bases and J lost 2 bases. The germline CDR1 and CDR2 sequences are MDHEN and SYDVKM. This CDR3 comprises 16 residues.

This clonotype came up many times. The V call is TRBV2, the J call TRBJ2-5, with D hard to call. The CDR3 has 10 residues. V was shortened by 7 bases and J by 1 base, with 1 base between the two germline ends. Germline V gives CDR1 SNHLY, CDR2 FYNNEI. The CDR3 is CASTQETQYF. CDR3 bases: TGTGCCAGCACCCAAGAGACCCAGTACTTC.

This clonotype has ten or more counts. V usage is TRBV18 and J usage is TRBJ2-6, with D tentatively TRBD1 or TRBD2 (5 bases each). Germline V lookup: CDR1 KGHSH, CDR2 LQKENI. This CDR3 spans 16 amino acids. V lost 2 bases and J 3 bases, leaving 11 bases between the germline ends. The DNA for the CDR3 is TGTGCCAGCTCACCATCCGGGGCTAGTGGGGCCAACGTCCTGACTTTC. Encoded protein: CASSPSGASGANVLTF.

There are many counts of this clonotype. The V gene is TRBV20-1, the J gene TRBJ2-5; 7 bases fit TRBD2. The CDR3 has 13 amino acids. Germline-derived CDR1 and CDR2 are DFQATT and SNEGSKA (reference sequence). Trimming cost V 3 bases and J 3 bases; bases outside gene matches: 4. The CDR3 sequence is CSASGRPEETQYF. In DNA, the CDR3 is TGCAGTGCTAGCGGGAGGCCTGAAGAGACCCAGTACTTC.

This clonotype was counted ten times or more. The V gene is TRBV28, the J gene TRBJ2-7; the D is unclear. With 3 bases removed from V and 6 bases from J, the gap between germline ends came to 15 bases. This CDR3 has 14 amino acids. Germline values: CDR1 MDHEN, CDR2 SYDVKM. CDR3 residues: CASSFSPRPGEQYF. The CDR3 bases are TGTGCCAGCAGTTTCTCCCCTCGCCCCGGCGAGCAGTACTTC.

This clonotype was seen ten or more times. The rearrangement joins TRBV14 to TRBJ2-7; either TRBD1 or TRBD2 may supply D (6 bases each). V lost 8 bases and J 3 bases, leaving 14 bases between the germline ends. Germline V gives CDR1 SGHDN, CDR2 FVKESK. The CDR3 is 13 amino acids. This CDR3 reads CASQEGQFYEQYF. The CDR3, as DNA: TGTGCCAGCCAGGAGGGACAATTCTACGAGCAGTACTTC.

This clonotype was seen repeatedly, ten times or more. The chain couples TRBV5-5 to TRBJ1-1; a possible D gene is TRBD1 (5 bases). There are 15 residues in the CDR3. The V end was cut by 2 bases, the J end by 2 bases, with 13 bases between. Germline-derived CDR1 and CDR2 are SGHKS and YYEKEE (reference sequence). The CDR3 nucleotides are TGTGCCAGCAGCTTCAGGGAACACCTCAACACTGAAGCTTTCTTT. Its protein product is CASSFREHLNTEAFF.

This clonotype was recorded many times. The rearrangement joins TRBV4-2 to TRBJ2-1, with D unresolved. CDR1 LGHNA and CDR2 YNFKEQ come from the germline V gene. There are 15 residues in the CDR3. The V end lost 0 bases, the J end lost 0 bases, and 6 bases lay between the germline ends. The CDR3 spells CASSQEYLSYNEQFF. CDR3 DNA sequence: TGTGCCAGCAGCCAAGAATACCTCTCCTACAATGAGCAGTTCTTC.

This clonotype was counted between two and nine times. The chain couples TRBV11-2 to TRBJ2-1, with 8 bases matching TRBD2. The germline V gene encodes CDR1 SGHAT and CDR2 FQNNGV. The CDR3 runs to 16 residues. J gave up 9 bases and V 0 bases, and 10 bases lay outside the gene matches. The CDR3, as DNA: TGTGCCAGCAGCTTAGATGGGACGGGAGGGCCTCGTGAGCAGTTCTTC. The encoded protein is CASSLDGTGGPREQFF. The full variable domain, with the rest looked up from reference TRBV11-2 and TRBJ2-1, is EAGVAQSPRYKIIEKRQSVAFWCNPISGHATLYWYQQILGQGPKLLIQFQNNGVVDDSQLPKDRFSAERLKGVDSTLKIQPAKLEDSAVYLCASSLDGTGGPREQFFGPGTRLTVL.